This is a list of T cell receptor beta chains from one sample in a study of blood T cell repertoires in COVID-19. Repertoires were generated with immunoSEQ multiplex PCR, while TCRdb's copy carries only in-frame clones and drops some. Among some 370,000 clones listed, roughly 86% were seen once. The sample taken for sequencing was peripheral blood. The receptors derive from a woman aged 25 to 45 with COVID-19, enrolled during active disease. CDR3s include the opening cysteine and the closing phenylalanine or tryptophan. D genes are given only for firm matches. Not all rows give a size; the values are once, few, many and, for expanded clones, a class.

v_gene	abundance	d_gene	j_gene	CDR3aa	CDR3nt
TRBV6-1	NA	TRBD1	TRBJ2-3	CASSEDRGYTDTQYF	TGTGCCAGCAGTGAAGACAGGGGCTACACAGATACGCAGTATTTT
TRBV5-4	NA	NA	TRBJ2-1	CASSVEETYNEQFF	TGTGCCAGCAGCGTGGAGGAGACCTACAATGAGCAGTTCTTC
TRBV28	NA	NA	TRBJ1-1	CASRKQGLGGNTEAFF	TGTGCCAGCAGAAAACAGGGCCTAGGGGGGAACACTGAAGCTTTCTTT
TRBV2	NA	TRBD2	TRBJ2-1	CATGAGGREEQFF	TGTGCCACAGGCGCGGGAGGGCGTGAAGAGCAGTTCTTC
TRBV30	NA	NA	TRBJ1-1	CAGGATEAFF	TGTGCGGGGGGGGCGACTGAAGCTTTCTTT
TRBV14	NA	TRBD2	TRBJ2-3	CASSRTGLAGGTRTDTQYF	TGTGCCAGCAGCCGTACGGGACTAGCGGGAGGTACTAGGACAGATACGCAGTATTTT
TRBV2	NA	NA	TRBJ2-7	CASSEGTAGYEQYF	TGTGCCAGCAGTGAAGGAACAGCGGGCTACGAGCAGTACTTC
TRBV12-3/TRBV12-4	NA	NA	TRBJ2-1	CASSPPDTEQFF	TGTGCCAGCAGTCCCCCAGACACTGAGCAGTTCTTC
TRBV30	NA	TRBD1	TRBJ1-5	CAWSDWTGSYQPQHF	TGTGCCTGGAGTGATTGGACAGGGAGCTATCAGCCCCAGCATTTT
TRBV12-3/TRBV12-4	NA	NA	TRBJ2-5	CASSLRSQETQYF	TGTGCCAGCAGTTTACGTAGCCAAGAGACCCAGTACTTC
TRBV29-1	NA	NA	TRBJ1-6	CSSGPRDNSPLHF	TGCAGCTCAGGGCCCCGGGATAATTCACCCCTCCACTTT
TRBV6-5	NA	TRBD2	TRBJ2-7	CASSPLLSGRGEQYF	TGTGCCAGCAGTCCCCTGCTTAGCGGGAGAGGCGAGCAGTACTTC
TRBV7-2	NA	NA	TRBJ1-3	CASSLRGLSGNTIYF	TGTGCCAGCAGCTTGCGGGGGCTCTCTGGAAACACCATATATTTT
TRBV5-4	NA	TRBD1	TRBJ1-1	CASSLGQGASEAFF	TGTGCCAGCAGCTTGGGACAGGGGGCGTCTGAAGCTTTCTTT
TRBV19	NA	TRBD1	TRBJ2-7	CASSYRGTGGLEQYF	TGTGCCAGTAGTTATAGAGGGACAGGGGGCCTCGAGCAGTACTTC
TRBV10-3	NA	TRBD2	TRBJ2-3	CASNSGSTDTQYF	TGTGCCAGCAATAGCGGGAGCACAGATACGCAGTATTTT
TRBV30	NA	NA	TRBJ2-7	CAWSVGGSSYEQYF	TGTGCCTGGAGTGTTGGTGGGAGCTCCTACGAGCAGTACTTC
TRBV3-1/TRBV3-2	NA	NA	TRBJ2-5	CASSQRQETQYF	TGTGCCAGCAGCCAGAGGCAAGAGACCCAGTACTTC
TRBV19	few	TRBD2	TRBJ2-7	CASSMSGRFDEQYF	TGTGCCAGTAGTATGAGCGGGAGGTTCGACGAGCAGTACTTC
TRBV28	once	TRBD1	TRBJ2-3	CASSLGTGVTDTQYF	TGTGCCAGCAGTTTAGGGACAGGAGTCACAGATACGCAGTATTTT
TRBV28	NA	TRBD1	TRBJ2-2	CASSLSGTGGKIANTGELFF	TGTGCCAGCAGTTTATCCGGGACAGGGGGCAAAATAGCGAACACCGGGGAGCTGTTTTTT
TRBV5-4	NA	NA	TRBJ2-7	CASSPSGTEPYEQYF	TGTGCCAGCAGCCCCTCCGGGACTGAACCTTACGAGCAGTACTTC
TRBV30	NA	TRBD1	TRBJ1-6	CAWSVTGNNSPLHF	TGTGCCTGGAGTGTGACAGGGAATAATTCACCCCTCCACTTT